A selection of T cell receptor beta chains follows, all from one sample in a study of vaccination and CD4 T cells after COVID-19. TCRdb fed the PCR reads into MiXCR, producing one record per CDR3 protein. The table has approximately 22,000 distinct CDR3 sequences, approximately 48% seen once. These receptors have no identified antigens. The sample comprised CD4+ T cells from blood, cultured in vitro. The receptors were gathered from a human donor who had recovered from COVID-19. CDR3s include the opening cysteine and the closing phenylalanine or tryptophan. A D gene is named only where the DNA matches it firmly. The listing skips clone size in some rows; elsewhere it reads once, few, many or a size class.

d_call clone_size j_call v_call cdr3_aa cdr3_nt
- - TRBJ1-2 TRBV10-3 CAISESTERGYTF TGTGCCATCAGTGAGTCGACAGAGCGGGGCTACACCTTC
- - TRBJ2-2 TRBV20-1 CSARGLGLEYAGELFF TGCAGTGCTAGAGGCCTGGGCCTAGAGTATGCCGGGGAGCTGTTTTTT
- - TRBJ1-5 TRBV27 CASSPTGSNQPQHF TGTGCCAGCAGTCCTACAGGGAGCAATCAGCCCCAGCATTTT
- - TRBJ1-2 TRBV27 CASSLRGGARYGYTF TGTGCCAGCAGTTTACGGGGGGGGGCAAGGTATGGCTACACCTTC
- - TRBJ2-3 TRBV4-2 CASSRGIGDTQYF TGTGCCAGCAGCCGCGGGATTGGGGATACGCAGTATTTT
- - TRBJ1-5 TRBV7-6 CASSLFRSNQPQHF TGTGCCAGCAGCTTATTTAGATCCAATCAGCCCCAGCATTTT
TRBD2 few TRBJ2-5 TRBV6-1 CASSPHIAGEGETQYF TGTGCCAGCAGTCCTCATATAGCGGGAGAGGGGGAGACCCAGTACTTC
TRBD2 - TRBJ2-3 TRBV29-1 CSAEGGLAGMSDTQYF TGCAGCGCCGAGGGAGGACTAGCGGGAATGTCAGATACGCAGTATTTT
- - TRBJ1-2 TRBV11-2 CASSLGQGPPNYGYTF TGTGCCAGCAGCTTAGGTCAGGGGCCCCCGAACTATGGCTACACCTTC
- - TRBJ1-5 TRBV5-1 CASSLQGNSNQPQHF TGCGCCAGCAGCTTGCAGGGAAATAGCAATCAGCCCCAGCATTTT
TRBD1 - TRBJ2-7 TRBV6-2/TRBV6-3 CASQRRDRGRGYEQYF TGTGCCAGCCAGCGAAGGGACAGGGGACGAGGGTACGAGCAGTACTTC
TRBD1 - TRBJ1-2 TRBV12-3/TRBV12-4 CASSLGQGNYGYTF TGTGCCAGCAGCCTCGGACAGGGGAACTATGGCTACACCTTC